Below, one TCR beta chain is given with its context. No cognate antigen has been identified for it. Base quality data are lacking; no much larger clone is found one base away. The time point label on this specimen signifies: baseline pretreatment blood. According to the study, the label for this sample's treatment or condition signals: 15 Gy SBRT to primary tumor, nephrectomy 4 weeks later. To follow tumor-enriched clonotypes, peripheral blood was collected serially from radiation-treated patients at baseline and again at 2 weeks and 4 weeks after SBRT. Every patient had renal cell carcinoma of clear cell pathology. The QIAamp DNA Blood Mini Kit (Qiagen) was used to prepare genomic DNA for TCR sequencing. The analyses included only samples that passed all quality control checks. Following the manufacturer's recommendations, the immunoSEQ kit was used to generate TCR beta libraries from genomic DNA. To prepare the libraries, a first multiplex PCR with proprietary primers was run, followed by a second PCR that added unique barcodes, and a bead cleanup was done after each round. Each sample batch included a kit-provided positive control reaction and a negative control reaction. The final libraries were assessed on an Agilent 4200 TapeStation D1000 ScreenTape, pooled by volume, and quantified by qPCR. Sequencing was performed on an Illumina NextSeq500 using a MidOutput 150-cycle cartridge, with 156 Read1 cycles, 15 Index1 cycles, and the kit custom primers. The pooled library was loaded at 0.9 to 1 pM with a roughly 20% PhiX control spike-in. On the study's bioinformatics: The vendor-processed data were analyzed in R, and a clonotype was defined as all T cells that share the same CDR3 nucleotide sequence. In the clone abundance analyses, frequencies in each sample were normalized to that sample's 10,000 most abundant clones. Before analysis, public T cell clones were removed, and these numbered fewer than six per sample on average. An abundance difference of at least 32-fold between compartments was the criterion for calling clonotypes tumor-enriched or baseline blood-enriched. A beta-binomial differential abundance model was used to identify clonotypes that were expanded or contracted between blood time points. Tumor-blood repertoire similarity was measured with the Baroni-Urbani and Buser coefficient, and groups were compared using two-tailed Wilcoxon tests in R. TCRdb mirrors the immuneACCESS table, restricted to in-frame sequences. Some clones are absent from its copies; in checked studies, under half trace to an unresolved V gene, and the reason for the others is unknown. That table furnishes V, J and clone size, whereas the DNA furnished D and trimming. The sample has around 160,000 clones on record, 88% of them singletons. Clones ranked in the top ten supply roughly 4% of the sample.

These data are taken from a study of radiation and T cells in renal cell carcinoma (dated by TCRdb to the early 2020s). Broadly, across the study: Samples were obtained from a clinical trial, in which 15 Gy stereotactic body radiation therapy was delivered to primary renal cell carcinomas and nephrectomy was performed 4 weeks later. Across all 50 or so samples, several million unique CDR3 nucleotide sequences encoding about 2.7 million unique CDR3 amino acid sequences were identified. In total, more than 50 samples underwent TCR beta sequencing: 25 or so tumors plus 27 peripheral blood samples.

Overall study results and their limits: In blood, the top tumor clonotypes increased between baseline and 2 weeks post-radiation and then shrank by 4 weeks, which suggests that tumor-resident clones expanded only transiently. Because pretreatment tumor biopsies were not available, the study could not determine whether clonotypes were already present within the tumor at baseline. With a single-armed trial design, the study had no way to address how radiation dose or scheduling affects the TCR repertoire. Dynamics of the blood repertoire were not tracked past 4 weeks after treatment.

The material sequenced was blood, taken from a patient whose treatment included radiotherapy and nephrectomy. The clonotype comes from a woman aged 70-85 years with renal cell carcinoma.

The DNA sequence follows: TGTGCCAGCAGCGGACGGGGTGAAAAACTGTTTTTT. Its coded protein is CASSGRGEKLFF. Rearrangement joined TRBV6-5 to TRBJ1-4; too little of a D gene remains to name it. CDR1 and CDR2 (MNHEY, SVGAGI) derive from the germline V gene. V is pared back by 6 bases and J by 7 bases, with 9 bases lying between the germline termini. The CDR3 has 12 amino acids, counting the end cysteine and phenylalanine. Only CDR3 DNA is held: 36 bases, read in frame from base 1.